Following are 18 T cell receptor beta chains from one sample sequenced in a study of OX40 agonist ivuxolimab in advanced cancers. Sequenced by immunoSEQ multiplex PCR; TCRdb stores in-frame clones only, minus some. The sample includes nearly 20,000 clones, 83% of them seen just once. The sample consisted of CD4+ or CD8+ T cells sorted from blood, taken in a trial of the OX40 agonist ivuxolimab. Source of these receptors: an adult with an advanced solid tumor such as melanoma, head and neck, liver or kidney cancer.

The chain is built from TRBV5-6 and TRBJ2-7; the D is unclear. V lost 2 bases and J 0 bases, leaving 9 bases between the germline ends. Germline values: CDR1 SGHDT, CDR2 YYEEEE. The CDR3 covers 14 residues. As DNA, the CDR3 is TGTGCCAGCAGCTTTCTTCCTAGCTCCTACGAGCAGTACTTC. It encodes CASSFLPSSYEQYF.

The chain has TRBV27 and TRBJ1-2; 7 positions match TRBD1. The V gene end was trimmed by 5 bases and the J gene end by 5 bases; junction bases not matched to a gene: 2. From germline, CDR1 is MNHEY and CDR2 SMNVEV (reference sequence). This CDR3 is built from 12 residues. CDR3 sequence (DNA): TGTGCCAGCAGTATGACAGGGTATGGCTACACCTTC. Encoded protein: CASSMTGYGYTF.

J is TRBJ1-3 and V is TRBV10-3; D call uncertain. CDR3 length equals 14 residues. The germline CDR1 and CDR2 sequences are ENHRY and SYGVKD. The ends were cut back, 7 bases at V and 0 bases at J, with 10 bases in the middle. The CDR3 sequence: CAIMTDSSGNTIYF. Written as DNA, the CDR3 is TGTGCCATCATGACTGATTCCTCTGGAAACACCATATATTTT.

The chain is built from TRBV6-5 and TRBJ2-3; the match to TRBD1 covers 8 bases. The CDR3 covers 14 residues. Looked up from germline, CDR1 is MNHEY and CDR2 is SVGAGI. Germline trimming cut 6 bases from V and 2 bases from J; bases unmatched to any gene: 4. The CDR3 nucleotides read TGTGCCAGCAGCACAGGGGGTTCCACAGATACGCAGTATTTT. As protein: CASSTGGSTDTQYF.

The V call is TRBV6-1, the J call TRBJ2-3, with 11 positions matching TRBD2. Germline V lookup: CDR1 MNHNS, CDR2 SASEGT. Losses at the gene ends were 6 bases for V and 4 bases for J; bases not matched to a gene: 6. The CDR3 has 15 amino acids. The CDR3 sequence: CASSVAGGPSDTQYF. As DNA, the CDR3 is TGTGCCAGCAGCGTAGCGGGGGGGCCTTCAGATACGCAGTATTTT.

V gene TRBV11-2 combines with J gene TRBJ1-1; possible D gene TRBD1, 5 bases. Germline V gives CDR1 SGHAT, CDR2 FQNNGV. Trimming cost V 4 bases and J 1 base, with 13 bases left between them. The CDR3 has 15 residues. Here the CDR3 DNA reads TGTGCCAGCAGCTACCCCGGACAATCGAACACTGAAGCTTTCTTT. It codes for CASSYPGQSNTEAFF.

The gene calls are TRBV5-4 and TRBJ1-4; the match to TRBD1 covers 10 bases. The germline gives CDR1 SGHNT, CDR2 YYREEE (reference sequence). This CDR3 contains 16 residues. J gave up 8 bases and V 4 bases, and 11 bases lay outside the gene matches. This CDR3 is CASSQVAGTGAEKLFF. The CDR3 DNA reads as TGTGCCAGCAGCCAAGTTGCCGGGACAGGGGCCGAAAAACTGTTTTTT.

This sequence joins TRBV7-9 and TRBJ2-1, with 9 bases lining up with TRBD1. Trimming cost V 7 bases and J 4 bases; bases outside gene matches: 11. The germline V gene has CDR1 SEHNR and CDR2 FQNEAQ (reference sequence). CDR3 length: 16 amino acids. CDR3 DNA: TGTGCCAGCATCAACCCCGGGACAGGGAATTACAATGAGCAGTTCTTC. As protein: CASINPGTGNYNEQFF. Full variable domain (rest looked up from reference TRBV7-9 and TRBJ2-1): DTGVSQNPRHKITKRGQNVTFRCDPISEHNRLYWYRQTLGQGPEFLTYFQNEAQLEKSRLLSDRFSAERPKGSFSTLEIQRTEQGDSAMYLCASINPGTGNYNEQFFGPGTRLTVL.

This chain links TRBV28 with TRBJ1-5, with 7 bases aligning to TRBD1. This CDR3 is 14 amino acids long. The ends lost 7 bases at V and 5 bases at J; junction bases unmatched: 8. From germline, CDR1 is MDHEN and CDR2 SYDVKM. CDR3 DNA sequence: TGTGCCAGCATTATGACAGGGCTTCATCAGCCCCAGCATTTT. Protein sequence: CASIMTGLHQPQHF.

CDR3 coding DNA: TGCGCCAGCAGCCAAGAGCCAGGGGCGGCCCTGCGGAATGAGCAGTTCTTC. As protein: CASSQEPGAALRNEQFF. The chain combines TRBV4-3 with TRBJ2-1; D possibly corresponds to TRBD1 (6 bases). The V gene's germline CDR1 is LGHNA and CDR2 YSLEER. Trimming took 0 bases from V and 7 from J, leaving 19 bases between them. The CDR3 is 17 residues long.

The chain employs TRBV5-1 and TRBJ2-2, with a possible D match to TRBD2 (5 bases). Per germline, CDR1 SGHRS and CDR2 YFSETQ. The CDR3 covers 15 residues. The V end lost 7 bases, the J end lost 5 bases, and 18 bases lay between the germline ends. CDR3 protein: CASLDPTEVTGELFF. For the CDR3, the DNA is TGCGCCAGCTTGGATCCTACGGAGGTAACCGGGGAGCTGTTTTTT.

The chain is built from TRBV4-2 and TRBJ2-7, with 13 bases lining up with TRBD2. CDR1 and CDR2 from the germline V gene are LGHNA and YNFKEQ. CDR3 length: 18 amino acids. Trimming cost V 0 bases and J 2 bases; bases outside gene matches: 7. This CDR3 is CASSQDSGLAGQAYEQYF. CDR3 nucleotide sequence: TGTGCCAGCAGCCAAGATTCGGGACTAGCGGGGCAAGCCTACGAGCAGTACTTC.

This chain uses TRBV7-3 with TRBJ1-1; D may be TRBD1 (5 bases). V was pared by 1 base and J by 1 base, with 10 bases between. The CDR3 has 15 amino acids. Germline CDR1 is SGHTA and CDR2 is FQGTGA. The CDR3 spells CASSLKGERNTEAFF. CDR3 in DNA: TGTGCCAGCAGCTTAAAAGGGGAACGGAACACTGAAGCTTTCTTT.

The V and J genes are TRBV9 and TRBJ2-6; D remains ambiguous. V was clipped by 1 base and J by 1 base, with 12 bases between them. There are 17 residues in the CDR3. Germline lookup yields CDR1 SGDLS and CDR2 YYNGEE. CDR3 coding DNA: TGTGCCAGCAGCGTACAGATGGGTATGTCTGGGGCCAACGTCCTGACTTTC. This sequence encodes CASSVQMGMSGANVLTF.

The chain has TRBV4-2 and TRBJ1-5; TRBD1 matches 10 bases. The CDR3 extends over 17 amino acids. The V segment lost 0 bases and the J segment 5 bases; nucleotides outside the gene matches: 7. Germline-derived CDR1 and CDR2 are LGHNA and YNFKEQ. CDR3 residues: CASSQELGGQGYQPQHF. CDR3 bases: TGTGCCAGCAGCCAAGAACTCGGGGGACAGGGGTATCAGCCCCAGCATTTT.

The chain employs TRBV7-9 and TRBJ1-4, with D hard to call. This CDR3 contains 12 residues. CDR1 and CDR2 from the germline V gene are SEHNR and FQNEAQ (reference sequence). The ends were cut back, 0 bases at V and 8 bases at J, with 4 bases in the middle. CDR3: CASSLAWEKLFF. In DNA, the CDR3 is TGTGCCAGCAGCTTAGCGTGGGAAAAACTGTTTTTT.

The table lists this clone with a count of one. The CDR3 region has the DNA TGCGCCAGCAGCCAAGAAGACGGGAGGGCCGACAATGAGCAGTTCTTC. This encodes CASSQEDGRADNEQFF. The gene calls are TRBV4-1 and TRBJ2-1, with 8 bases fitting TRBD2. The CDR3 is 16 residues long. Germline V gene lookup returns CDR1 MGHRA and CDR2 YSYEKL. V dropped 0 bases and J dropped 5; count of bases not matched to a gene: 6.

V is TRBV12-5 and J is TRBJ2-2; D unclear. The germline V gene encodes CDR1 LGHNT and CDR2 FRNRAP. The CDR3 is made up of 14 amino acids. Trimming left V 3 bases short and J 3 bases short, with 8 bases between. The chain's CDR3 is CASGLEPYTGELFF. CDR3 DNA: TGTGCTAGTGGTTTAGAACCCTACACCGGGGAGCTGTTTTTT.